This TCR beta chain is from a study of T cell changes during pregnancy in multiple sclerosis. TCRdb's table, derived via immunoSEQ multiplex PCR, lists solely in-frame clones and lacks some. The sample records approximately 120,000 clones, 90% to 96% being singletons. CDR3 length: 16 amino acids. The V segment lost 2 bases and the J segment 6 bases; nucleotides outside the gene matches: 10. Germline CDR1 and CDR2: SGHNT and YENEEA. The TCR comes from a female donor with multiple sclerosis, enrolled in a pregnancy study. The chain uses TRBV11-3 and TRBJ2-1; 7 bases align to TRBD2. The starting material was peripheral blood, obtained after pregnancy. DNA for the CDR3: TGTGCCAGCAGCTTACTGACTAGCACTACCCCCAATGAGCAGTTCTTC. This encodes CASSLLTSTTPNEQFF.